This TCR beta chain was identified in a study of T cells in Graves' hyperthyroidism and ophthalmopathy. Study observations and caveats: Ophthalmopathy was predicted by the model a median of 6.5 months ahead of onset. Ophthalmopathy cases were set apart from stable hyperthyroidism by a 13 V-J model.

The V gene's germline CDR1 is SQVTM and CDR2 ANQGSEA. Trimming took 3 bases from V and 0 from J, leaving 5 bases between them. The length of the CDR3 is 12 residues. This clonotype was observed many times. Its antigen is currently unknown. From RNA transcripts, TCR beta CDR3 regions were amplified. When the TCR CDR3 underwent first-round RT-PCR, the HTBI primer set was used. MiXCR, run by TCRdb on the multiplex PCR reads, gives a single entry per CDR3 protein. The table lists around 520,000 distinct CDR3 sequences, 24% of them singletons, with around 11% in the top ten. Ophthalmopathy patients showed a Clinical Activity Score of at least 3, NOSPECS grade of at least 4 and duration under 3 months. Extraction of PBMCs used roughly 9.3 ml of fresh peripheral blood.

The sequence was collected from a woman aged 25 to 39 with Graves' ophthalmopathy. The rearrangement links TRBV29-1 to TRBJ2-5; the D is unclear. Sequencing was performed on blood. The CDR3 DNA follows: TGCAGCGTTGAGAAGGACCAAGAGACCCAGTACTTC. Residues: CSVEKDQETQYF.